What follows is one T cell receptor (beta chain) and its context. This sample is part of a study of blood T cell repertoires in COVID-19. Germline V gives CDR1 MNHEY, CDR2 SVGAGI. V shed 0 bases and J shed 4 bases, with 6 bases lying between them. This CDR3 is built from 13 residues. The study recruited exposed participants who had met a COVID-19 case within 2 weeks before entry. In the original workflow: Reference gene primer amplification gave nucleated cell count estimates. The table came from immunoSEQ multiplex PCR; TCRdb's copy has only in-frame clones and leaves some out. That table gives V, J and clone size, and the DNA gave D and trimming. The sample has approximately 200,000 clones; about 87% are singletons.

The chain is built from TRBV6-5 and TRBJ1-2; D perhaps matches TRBD1 (6 bases). Sequencing was performed on PBMCs or T cells enriched from blood (not recorded which). The receptor was isolated from a woman aged 25 to 39 who had been exposed to COVID-19. The CDR3 nucleotides are TGTGCCAGCAGTTACTCCAGGGGCTATGGCTACACCTTC. Translating gives CASSYSRGYGYTF.